This passage covers 27 T cell receptor beta chains from one sample sequenced in a study of cytomegalovirus exposure and HLA in healthy donors (TCRdb year 2017). Libraries were built with the immunoSEQ multiplex PCR assay. A mixture of 60 forward primers for TCR Vbeta segments and 13 reverse primers for TCR Jbeta segments was used in the multiplex PCR. TCRdb re-hosts the immuneACCESS table, in-frame sequences only. Its copies lack some clones; in the studies checked, an unresolved V gene accounts for under half of them, and the cause for the rest is not known. A total of about 190,000 clones appear in this sample, over 80% of them only once. Roughly a tenth of the sample is held by the ten biggest clonotypes. Material for sequencing was PBMCs. These receptors were taken from a woman between 45 and 65 years old in good health and CMV-seropositive.

Only a few counts were recorded for this clone. This chain uses TRBV5-1 with TRBJ2-3; maybe TRBD1 (6 bases). The CDR3 is made up of 14 amino acids. V lost 4 bases and J 4 bases, leaving 13 bases between the germline ends. The germline V gene has CDR1 SGHRS and CDR2 YFSETQ. The CDR3 DNA reads TGCGCCAGCAGCATGGACAGTCAGGCAGATACGCAGTATTTT. Translation gives CASSMDSQADTQYF.

The CDR3 region has the DNA TGTGCCAGCAGTTTATCCTGGCCGGCAGAACAGGTCGTAGGATACAATGAGCAGTTCTTC. It encodes CASSLSWPAEQVVGYNEQFF. The gene calls are TRBV27 and TRBJ2-1, with D perhaps matching TRBD1 (5 bases). Trimming left V 0 bases short and J 4 bases short, with 25 bases between. CDR3 size: 20 residues. Germline V lookup: CDR1 MNHEY, CDR2 SMNVEV (reference sequence).

This chain links TRBV7-2 with TRBJ1-5, with D unclear. The CDR3 is 13 residues long. V was trimmed by 1 base and J by 5 bases, leaving 6 bases between them. In germline, CDR1 is SGHTA, CDR2 FQGNSA. CDR3 region: CASSLDPDQPQHF. In DNA form, the CDR3 reads TGTGCCAGCAGCTTAGATCCCGATCAGCCCCAGCATTTT.

The genes are TRBV29-1 and TRBJ2-2; TRBD1 matches at 11 bases. Per germline, CDR1 SQVTM and CDR2 ANQGSEA. The CDR3 contains 14 residues. V lost 6 bases to trimming and J lost 4 bases; unmatched junction nucleotides: 4. The CDR3 nucleotides read TGCAGCGTCCAGGGACAGGGGGGCACCGGGGAGCTGTTTTTT. As protein: CSVQGQGGTGELFF.

In its sample, this clone was seen a few times. The rearrangement joins TRBV27 to TRBJ1-1; D perhaps matches TRBD1 (6 bases). The ends were cut back, 8 bases at V and 5 bases at J, with 15 bases in the middle. The CDR3 has 13 residues. Germline assignment: CDR1 MNHEY and CDR2 SMNVEV (reference sequence). DNA for the CDR3: TGTGCCAGCGGAACAGGGCTCATAACTGAAGCTTTCTTT. It yields the protein CASGTGLITEAFF.

The chain joins TRBV7-2 to TRBJ2-5, with D possibly being TRBD2 (6 bases). The CDR3 runs to 14 residues. V was cut by 4 bases and J by 4 bases, with 13 bases left in between. Looked up from germline, CDR1 is SGHTA and CDR2 is FQGNSA. The CDR3 DNA is TGTGCCAGCAGCTCGACTAGGGATGGAGAGACCCAGTACTTC. Residues: CASSSTRDGETQYF.

A word on this clone: At one of its ends the junction is not consistent with the germline gene, which may arise from a read error. This chain links TRBV19 with TRBJ1-3; D is undetermined. CDR1 and CDR2 from the germline V gene are LNHDA and SQIVND (reference sequence). The CDR3 is 14 amino acids. The CDR3 DNA sequence: TGCGCCAGCGGGGATAATCCTTCTGGAAACACCATATATTTT. Amino acids: CASGDNPSGNTIYF. The full variable domain, with the rest looked up from reference TRBV19 and TRBJ1-3, is DGGITQSPKYLFRKEGQNVTLSCEQNLNHDAMYWYRQDPGQGLRLIYYSQIVNDFQKGDIAEGYSVSREKKESFPLTVTSAQKNPTAFYLCASGDNPSGNTIYFGEGSWLTVV.

V gene TRBV6-1 combines with J gene TRBJ1-1; 10 bases are a match to TRBD1. The CDR3 length is 14 residues. The V gene end was trimmed by 6 bases and the J gene end by 1 base; junction bases not matched to a gene: 2. Germline CDR1 and CDR2: MNHNS and SASEGT. The chain's CDR3 is CASRRDRGNTEAFF. CDR3 bases: TGTGCCAGCAGGAGGGACAGGGGGAACACTGAAGCTTTCTTT.

The V gene is TRBV5-1, the J gene TRBJ2-1; 7 positions agree with TRBD2. Germline V lookup: CDR1 SGHRS, CDR2 YFSETQ. This CDR3 has 12 residues. Trimming took 7 bases from V and 6 from J; bases not matched to a gene: 4. The CDR3: CASGWEGNEQFF. The CDR3 coding sequence is TGCGCCAGCGGCTGGGAGGGCAATGAGCAGTTCTTC.

The rearrangement links TRBV5-1 to TRBJ2-5; 8 bases match TRBD2. Matching the DNA end better, TRBJ2-7 makes the J call doubtful. CDR1 is SGHRS, CDR2 YFSETQ, per germline. The CDR3 is 16 amino acids. CDR3 protein: CASSPTGGSSTYEQYF. The CDR3 DNA is TGCGCCAGCAGCCCCACGGGGGGGTCTTCCACCTACGAGCAGTACTTC.

Worth noting for this clone: Other DNA sequences in this specimen translate into the identical CDR3. J is TRBJ1-1 and V is TRBV7-9; D perhaps matches TRBD1 (6 bases). V lost 1 base to trimming and J lost 8 bases, with 8 bases between them. Germline lookup yields CDR1 SEHNR and CDR2 FQNEAQ (reference sequence). The CDR3 length is 12 residues. CDR3 DNA sequence: TGTGCCAGCAGCTTAGAGGACAGAGAAGCTTTCTTT. Amino acid sequence: CASSLEDREAFF.

V usage is TRBV7-8 and J usage is TRBJ2-7; possible D gene TRBD2, 6 bases. CDR1 SGHVS and CDR2 FQNEAQ come from the germline V gene. Trimming pared 5 bases from V and 5 bases from J, leaving 16 bases between. The CDR3 runs to 14 residues. The CDR3 sequence: CASSPRLVSHEQYF. The CDR3 DNA follows: TGTGCCAGCAGCCCCAGACTAGTATCCCACGAGCAGTACTTC. Variable domain in full (rest from reference TRBV7-8 and TRBJ2-7): GAGVSQSPRYKVAKRGQDVALRCDPISGHVSLFWYQQALGQGPEFLTYFQNEAQLDKSGLPSDRFFAERPEGSVSTLKIQRTQQEDSAVYLCASSPRLVSHEQYFGPGTRLTVT.

In this sample, this clone turned up a few times. The chain carries TRBV2 and TRBJ2-7, with 8 positions matching TRBD1. This CDR3 is 14 amino acids long. Germline trimming cut 6 bases from V and 2 bases from J; bases unmatched to any gene: 6. Per the germline V gene, CDR1 is SNHLY and CDR2 is FYNNEI. CDR3 nucleotide sequence: TGTGCCAGCAGACCGGGACAGGCCACCTACGAGCAGTACTTC. Encoded protein: CASRPGQATYEQYF.

The V call is TRBV28, the J call TRBJ1-1; maybe TRBD1 (6 bases). The CDR3 has 13 amino acids. Germline loops: CDR1 MDHEN, CDR2 SYDVKM. Trimming shortened V by 3 bases and J by 6 bases, and 11 bases separated the two germline ends. CDR3 bases: TGTGCCAGCAGTTTCCGTGGACAGCCTGAAGCTTTCTTT. Its translation: CASSFRGQPEAFF.

The chain combines TRBV19 with TRBJ1-2; 9 bases agree with TRBD1. Germline values: CDR1 LNHDA, CDR2 SQIVND (reference sequence). The CDR3 extends over 11 amino acids. With V trimmed by 9 bases and J by 8 bases, 4 bases remained unmatched. The CDR3: CASRDREGYTF. The CDR3 bases are TGTGCCAGCAGGGACAGGGAAGGCTACACCTTC. Looking up the rest from reference TRBV19 and TRBJ1-2 gives the full variable domain: DGGITQSPKYLFRKEGQNVTLSCEQNLNHDAMYWYRQDPGQGLRLIYYSQIVNDFQKGDIAEGYSVSREKKESFPLTVTSAQKNPTAFYLCASRDREGYTFGSGTRLTVV.

The V gene is TRBV27, the J gene TRBJ1-4, with 7 bases identical to TRBD1. Germline V CDR1 and CDR2: MNHEY, SMNVEV (reference sequence). The CDR3 contains 15 residues. Trimming took 2 bases from V and 8 from J; bases not matched to a gene: 8. The CDR3, as DNA: TGTGCCAGCAGTTTAGAGAGGGGGCTGGAAGAAAAACTGTTTTTT. Amino acid sequence: CASSLERGLEEKLFF.

V usage is TRBV11-2 and J usage is TRBJ1-1; maybe TRBD1 (6 bases). The CDR3 extends over 14 amino acids. Germline CDR1 is SGHAT and CDR2 is FQNNGV. Trimming stripped 5 bases from V and 1 base from J, with 11 bases between. The chain's CDR3 is CASSQGTRNTEAFF. As DNA, the CDR3 is TGTGCCAGCAGCCAGGGGACCCGGAACACTGAAGCTTTCTTT.

The V gene is TRBV5-1, the J gene TRBJ2-7, with 8 bases matching TRBD1. CDR3 size: 15 residues. Germline-derived CDR1 and CDR2 are SGHRS and YFSETQ. The junction had 6 bases not matched to a gene; V was cut back by 4 bases and J by 0 bases. The CDR3 protein is CASSIGTGSSYEQYF. CDR3 bases: TGCGCCAGCAGCATCGGGACAGGAAGCTCCTACGAGCAGTACTTC.

The chain uses TRBV2 and TRBJ2-3, with TRBD2 matching 9 bases. The J segment lost 2 bases and the V segment lost 9 bases, leaving 3 bases of the junction unmatched. This CDR3 has 13 residues. Germline V CDR1 and CDR2: SNHLY, FYNNEI. The CDR3 loop reads CASGLALTDTQYF. DNA of the CDR3: TGTGCCAGTGGACTAGCGCTCACAGATACGCAGTATTTT.

The V call is TRBV6-6, the J call TRBJ1-1, with D uncertain. Trimming stripped 0 bases from V and 7 bases from J, with 9 bases between. Germline V lookup: CDR1 MNHNY, CDR2 SVGAGI (reference sequence). The CDR3 is 13 amino acids. The CDR3 bases are TGTGCCAGCAGTTACTCCACACAGAATGAAGCTTTCTTT. It encodes CASSYSTQNEAFF.

This chain uses TRBV11-2 with TRBJ2-7; D call uncertain. V lost 1 base and J lost 0, with 10 bases in between. The germline gives CDR1 SGHAT, CDR2 FQNNGV. This CDR3 region has 15 residues. The CDR3 is CASSLASVSSYEQYF. CDR3 DNA: TGTGCCAGCAGCTTAGCCTCCGTGAGCTCCTACGAGCAGTACTTC.

The CDR3 nucleotides read TGTGCCAGGTGGGACAGGGCCAACCCTGGGGGCTACACCTTC. Its protein is CARWDRANPGGYTF. The J gene is TRBJ1-2, the V gene TRBV2; the match to TRBD1 covers 9 bases. The germline gives CDR1 SNHLY, CDR2 FYNNEI. This CDR3 spans 14 amino acids. Trimming cost V 9 bases and J 8 bases; bases outside gene matches: 13.

The chain uses TRBV5-4 and TRBJ2-3; TRBD2 agrees at 8 bases. Per germline, CDR1 SGHNT and CDR2 YYREEE (reference sequence). This CDR3 has 15 amino acids. The V segment lost 0 bases and the J segment 3 bases; nucleotides outside the gene matches: 3. DNA of the CDR3: TGTGCCAGCAGCTTGGCGGGGGGGCCTACAGATACGCAGTATTTT. Residues: CASSLAGGPTDTQYF.

Concerning this clone itself: Other DNA sequences in this specimen translate into the identical CDR3. The J gene is TRBJ2-3, the V gene TRBV19; D perhaps matches TRBD1 (5 bases). CDR1 is LNHDA, CDR2 SQIVND, per germline (reference sequence). The V gene lost 3 bases and the J gene lost 0 bases, with 7 bases spanning the gap. CDR3 length: 14 amino acids. The CDR3 region has the DNA TGTGCCAGTAGTATCGGACAAAGCACAGATACGCAGTATTTT. It specifies CASSIGQSTDTQYF.

The V and J genes are TRBV19 and TRBJ1-5, with D unresolved. V was clipped by 1 base and J by 6 bases, with 13 bases between them. Per the germline V gene, CDR1 is LNHDA and CDR2 is SQIVND (reference sequence). The CDR3 runs 15 residues. In DNA, the CDR3 is TGTGCCAGTAGTATAGCGGCTACCCGGGGTCAGCCCCAGCATTTT. This gives the protein CASSIAATRGQPQHF.

The genes are TRBV6-5 and TRBJ1-3; tentative D call: TRBD1 (5 bases). The V end was cut by 0 bases, the J end by 0 bases, with 9 bases between. Germline V gene data show CDR1 as MNHEY and CDR2 as SVGAGI. The CDR3 is 16 residues long. This CDR3 reads CASSYSRVSSGNTIYF. The CDR3 DNA follows: TGTGCCAGCAGTTACTCCAGGGTTTCCTCTGGAAACACCATATATTTT.

This chain connects TRBV5-4 to TRBJ1-2; maybe TRBD1 (6 bases). The CDR3 consists of 14 residues. V was trimmed by 0 bases and J by 10 bases, leaving 16 bases between them. Per the germline V gene, CDR1 is SGHNT and CDR2 is YYREEE (reference sequence). CDR3 region: CASSLEVGAGSYTF. The CDR3, as DNA: TGTGCCAGCAGCTTGGAGGTGGGGGCCGGATCCTACACCTTC.